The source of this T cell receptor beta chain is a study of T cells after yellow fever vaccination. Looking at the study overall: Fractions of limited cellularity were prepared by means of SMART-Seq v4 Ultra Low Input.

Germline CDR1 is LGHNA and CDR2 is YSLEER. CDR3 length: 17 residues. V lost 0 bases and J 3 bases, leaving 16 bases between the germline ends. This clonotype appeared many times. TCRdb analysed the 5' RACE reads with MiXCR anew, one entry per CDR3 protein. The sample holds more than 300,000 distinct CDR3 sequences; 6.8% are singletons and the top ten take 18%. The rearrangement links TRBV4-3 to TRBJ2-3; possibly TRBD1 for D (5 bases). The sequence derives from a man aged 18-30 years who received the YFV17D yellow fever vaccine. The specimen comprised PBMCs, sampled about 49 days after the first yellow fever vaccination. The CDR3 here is CASSQDLLGHLTDTQYF. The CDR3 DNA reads TGCGCCAGCAGCCAAGATCTTTTAGGACACCTGACAGATACGCAGTATTTT.